The T cell receptor beta chain described here comes from a study of OX40 agonist ivuxolimab in advanced cancers. Study background: Patients in dose escalation had liver, melanoma, kidney or head and neck cancers. Patients with prior anti-PD-1, anti-PD-L1 or anti-CTLA-4 therapy were eligible; approximately 37% had some. One hepatocellular carcinoma and a couple of cutaneous melanoma patients partially responded. Study observations and caveats: Certain nonresponders likewise exhibited a low normalized T-cell clonal expansion.

Comments on this clone: Its antigen is still unknown. A junction end diverges from the germline sequence, so it may reflect a read error.

Method: immunoSEQ multiplex PCR; TCRdb's copy keeps in-frame clones and lacks some. This sample carries tens of thousands of clones, about 92% of them seen once, and the ten largest clones take less than 30%. The germline V gene encodes CDR1 SGHVS and CDR2 FNYEAQ. The CDR3 loop spans 18 amino acids. The receptor's source is an adult with an advanced solid tumor such as melanoma, head and neck, liver or kidney cancer. J is TRBJ1-3 and V is TRBV7-6; D remains ambiguous. Sequenced here: CD4+ or CD8+ T cells sorted from blood, sampled in a trial of the OX40 agonist ivuxolimab. CDR3 loop: CASSLYKDIAYSGNAIYF. The CDR3 nucleotides read TGTGCCAGCAGCTTATATAAAGACATAGCCTACTCTGGAAACGCCATATATTTT.